This is a list of T cell receptor beta chains from one sample in a study of T cells in Graves' hyperthyroidism and ophthalmopathy. Each CDR3 protein is one row after TCRdb ran MiXCR on the multiplex PCR reads. The data hold some 440,000 distinct CDR3 sequences, with around 14% observed a single time. Material for sequencing was blood. These receptors were taken from a woman younger than 30 with Graves' hyperthyroidism. Both conserved end residues are trimmed from each CDR3.

j_call v_call cdr3_aa
TRBJ1-2 TRBV7-2 ASSPSRQAYGYT
TRBJ1-2 TRBV20-1 SAPGGGDYGYT
TRBJ1-6 TRBV2 ASSLGSYSSPLH
TRBJ2-1 TRBV20-1 SASGGRSYNEQF
TRBJ1-5 TRBV12-3/TRBV12-4 ASSLHRGDQPQH
TRBJ1-2 TRBV28 ASSLGARAGTYGYT
TRBJ2-7 TRBV7-3 ASSPTGSPYEQY
TRBJ2-7 TRBV19 ASGRDRGVREQY
TRBJ2-1 TRBV7-2 ASSLGGAGENEQF
TRBJ2-1 TRBV6-2/TRBV6-3 ASSYLQSTVDEQF
TRBJ1-5 TRBV6-1 ASLGTYSNQPQH
TRBJ1-5 TRBV7-8 ASSSRNRVDQPQH
TRBJ2-3 TRBV29-1 SVEDRSLGTDTQY
TRBJ2-5 TRBV11-2 ASAGGPETQY
TRBJ2-1 TRBV13 ASSLADRSINEQF
TRBJ2-2 TRBV12-3/TRBV12-4 ASRGSGTPNTGELF
TRBJ2-7 TRBV18 ASSPLAGTYEQY
TRBJ2-1 TRBV27 ASSLRDLRVDEQF
TRBJ2-5 TRBV12-3/TRBV12-4 ASSSGDWGQETQY
TRBJ2-7 TRBV4-1 ASSQPSTEQY
TRBJ1-2 TRBV12-3/TRBV12-4 ASSSAGSYT
TRBJ2-2 TRBV10-3 AISDSGTGSGELF
TRBJ2-1 TRBV5-1 ASSRGSDRVNEQF
TRBJ2-3 TRBV20-1 SADSGTSGRVKSDTQY
TRBJ1-3 TRBV19 ASSTIRDRGQSGNTIY
TRBJ2-1 TRBV6-1 ASSLGAPIYNEQF
TRBJ2-1 TRBV2 ASSVSPYVDNEQF
TRBJ2-2 TRBV5-5 ASSNLAGEAGELF
TRBJ2-3 TRBV7-9 ASSLFRGPAGVTDTQY
TRBJ2-5 TRBV18 ASSPEETQY
TRBJ2-7 TRBV7-8 ASTPSRPVSKYEQY
TRBJ2-4 TRBV19 ASSDSSAKNIQY
TRBJ2-7 TRBV29-1 SVRSESGHEQY
TRBJ2-1 TRBV7-9 ATQSGTSFFDEQF
TRBJ2-3 TRBV5-5 ASSTGLAVAEDTQY
TRBJ2-7 TRBV7-8 ASSLALLGGAGHYEQY
TRBJ2-2 TRBV7-6 ASSLKPLAGTHAGELF
TRBJ2-7 TRBV2 ASSEGGLSSYEQY
TRBJ2-7 TRBV3-1 ASSHAGQRNEQY
TRBJ1-5 TRBV5-1 ASSLEGGDQPQH
TRBJ1-5 TRBV24-1 ATSEAGFQPQH
TRBJ2-3 TRBV20-1 SAREGEDTQY
TRBJ1-2 TRBV10-3 AISESRGDGGYT
TRBJ1-4 TRBV6-2/TRBV6-3 ASSYSDQGWGGTNEKLF
TRBJ1-6 TRBV25-1 ASGTGSANSPLH
TRBJ2-3 TRBV9 ASSVDPAGDARRVTDTQY
TRBJ1-1 TRBV5-1 ASSSGQGWTEAF
TRBJ2-1 TRBV28 ASSALGAGGPGEQF
TRBJ2-2 TRBV20-1 SAEDVRANTGELF
TRBJ2-2 TRBV12-3/TRBV12-4 ASSFKLSGGTGELF
TRBJ1-5 TRBV14 ASSQGGTGLQPQH